Listed below are T cell receptor beta chains from one sample, sequenced in a study of control samples from healthy donors and cancer patients. Sequencing used immunoSEQ multiplex PCR; TCRdb keeps in-frame clones, though not all of them. The sample has tens of thousands of clones; over 85% are singletons. The source material was PBMCs. These TCRs come from a woman in her sixties or seventies with head and neck cancer. The conserved cysteine and the conserved F or W are not part of the CDR3 here.

J gene	V gene	CDR3 protein
TRBJ1-6	TRBV15	ATSRDNLWAGSGSPLH
TRBJ2-2	TRBV6-2/TRBV6-3	ASSKDNSANTGELF
TRBJ2-1	TRBV19	ASSPGTGGGEQF
TRBJ2-1	TRBV2	ASSVGTSSYNEQF
TRBJ2-7	TRBV7-8	ASSSRRTGLAGPQPLYEQY
TRBJ2-1	TRBV11-3	ASSLSSGPYNEQF
TRBJ1-5	TRBV2	ASRGNGNQPQH
TRBJ1-2	TRBV7-2	ASSPVRVQPGGYT
TRBJ1-2	TRBV10-3	AISVVGGNGYT
TRBJ2-1	TRBV28	ASSFVGPAGRFYNEQF
TRBJ2-2	TRBV6-6	ARVRLAGGRTGELF
TRBJ1-2	TRBV4-2	ASSQSPGQDYGYT